Each of the 11 T cell receptor beta chains below was sequenced from the same sample in a study of blood T cells in healthy people across ages. PCR was performed a second time for roughly 7 to 12 cycles using a sample-barcoded 5' primer and a J-beta primer mix. MiXCR, applied by TCRdb to the 5' RACE reads, yields one record per CDR3 protein. In the table there are 650,000 to 1,000,000 distinct CDR3 sequences, around 34% of which are singletons. Sequenced: blood. The receptors shown here come from a man aged 18-30 years in good health.

The rearrangement links TRBV20-1 to TRBJ2-3; D is perhaps TRBD2 (5 bases). V was trimmed by 1 base and J by 0 bases, leaving 11 bases between them. The CDR3 spans 15 residues. The germline V gene has CDR1 DFQATT and CDR2 SNEGSKA (reference sequence). The CDR3 is CSARVPGSSTDTQYF. The CDR3, as DNA: TGCAGTGCTAGAGTCCCGGGGTCTAGCACAGATACGCAGTATTTT.

As concerns this clonotype: A read error may produce the germline difference seen at one junction end. The rearrangement links TRBV20-1 to TRBJ1-1; possibly TRBD1 for D (5 bases). The length of the CDR3 is 15 residues. Germline CDR1 DFQATT, CDR2 SNEGSKA (reference sequence). This CDR3 reads CGAGRRRGLNTEAFF. For the CDR3, the DNA is TGCGGTGCGGGGAGACGGAGGGGCCTGAACACTGAAGCTTTCTTT.

The chain links TRBV7-8 to TRBJ2-7; TRBD1 agrees at 9 bases. This CDR3 contains 15 residues. From germline, CDR1 is SGHVS and CDR2 FQNEAQ. V trimming: 2 bases; J trimming: 2 bases; junction bases outside the gene matches: 4. The CDR3 reads CASSLPDRGAYEQYF. The CDR3 DNA reads as TGTGCCAGCAGCTTACCGGACAGGGGAGCCTACGAGCAGTACTTC.

The genes are TRBV12-3 or TRBV12-4 and TRBJ2-7; D could derive from TRBD1 or TRBD2 (5 bases each). The CDR3 length is 11 residues. The V and J ends lost 6 bases and 7 bases respectively, with 10 bases between them. CDR3 in amino acids: CASRGVDEQYF. Here the CDR3 DNA reads TGTGCCAGCAGGGGGGTCGATGAGCAGTACTTC.

The rearrangement uses TRBV4-3 and TRBJ2-7; the match to TRBD2 covers 12 bases. Losses at the gene ends were 1 base for V and 4 bases for J; bases not matched to a gene: 5. This CDR3 spans 16 amino acids. Germline CDR1 LGHNA, CDR2 YSLEER. The CDR3 DNA reads as TGCGCCAGCAGCCAAGGGACTAGCGGGAATGGTTACGAGCAGTACTTC. Translated, it gives CASSQGTSGNGYEQYF.

This clonotype has just a few counts. The rearrangement uses TRBV9 and TRBJ2-1; D is tentatively TRBD1 or TRBD2 (5 bases each). Deletions cut 3 bases from V and 6 bases from J, with 16 bases between. There are 15 residues in the CDR3. Per germline, CDR1 SGDLS and CDR2 YYNGEE. This chain's CDR3 is CASSGSGTSVNEQFF. The CDR3 nucleotides are TGTGCCAGCAGCGGGTCCGGGACGTCCGTCAATGAGCAGTTCTTC.

The chain links TRBV12-5 to TRBJ2-3; 9 bases align to TRBD1. CDR1 and CDR2 (germline): LGHNT, FRNRAP. The CDR3 has 16 residues. The V and J ends lost 1 base and 3 bases, in that order; junction bases with no gene match: 5. The CDR3 loop reads CASGLAGTGRTDTQYF. In DNA form, the CDR3 reads TGTGCTAGTGGTTTGGCCGGGACAGGGAGGACAGATACGCAGTATTTT.

V gene TRBV20-1 combines with J gene TRBJ2-5, with TRBD1 matching over 7 bases. Germline-derived CDR1 and CDR2 are DFQATT and SNEGSKA (reference sequence). The CDR3 is made up of 14 amino acids. V lost 5 bases and J lost 2; bases outside the gene matches: 8. This chain's CDR3 is CSARLPGQQETQYF. DNA of the CDR3: TGCAGTGCTCGGTTACCGGGACAGCAAGAGACCCAGTACTTC.

The chain recombines TRBV10-3 with TRBJ2-5; D unclear. Germline-derived CDR1 and CDR2 are ENHRY and SYGVKD. The CDR3 consists of 11 residues. V was shortened by 2 bases and J by 5 bases, with 3 bases between the two germline ends. The CDR3 DNA sequence: TGTGCCATCAGTGAGGACGAGACCCAGTACTTC. It encodes CAISEDETQYF.

Concerning this clonotype: A read error may account for a junction end that differs from germline. The CDR3 loop reads CASNYSSNYGYTF. The CDR3 DNA is TGTGCCAGCAATTACTCTTCCAACTATGGCTACACCTTC. The rearrangement joins TRBV6-6 to TRBJ1-2, with no clear D. The CDR3 runs to 13 residues. Germline V lookup: CDR1 MNHNY, CDR2 SVGAGI (reference sequence).

The gene calls are TRBV3-1 and TRBJ2-1; D possibly corresponds to TRBD2 (5 bases). Germline CDR1 is LGHDT and CDR2 is YNNKEL (reference sequence). This CDR3 is 15 amino acids long. Trimming cost V 6 bases and J 4 bases, with 16 bases left between them. CDR3 loop: CASSRRRGEYNEQFF. CDR3 nucleotide sequence: TGTGCCAGCAGTCGCCGTCGGGGTGAGTACAATGAGCAGTTCTTC.